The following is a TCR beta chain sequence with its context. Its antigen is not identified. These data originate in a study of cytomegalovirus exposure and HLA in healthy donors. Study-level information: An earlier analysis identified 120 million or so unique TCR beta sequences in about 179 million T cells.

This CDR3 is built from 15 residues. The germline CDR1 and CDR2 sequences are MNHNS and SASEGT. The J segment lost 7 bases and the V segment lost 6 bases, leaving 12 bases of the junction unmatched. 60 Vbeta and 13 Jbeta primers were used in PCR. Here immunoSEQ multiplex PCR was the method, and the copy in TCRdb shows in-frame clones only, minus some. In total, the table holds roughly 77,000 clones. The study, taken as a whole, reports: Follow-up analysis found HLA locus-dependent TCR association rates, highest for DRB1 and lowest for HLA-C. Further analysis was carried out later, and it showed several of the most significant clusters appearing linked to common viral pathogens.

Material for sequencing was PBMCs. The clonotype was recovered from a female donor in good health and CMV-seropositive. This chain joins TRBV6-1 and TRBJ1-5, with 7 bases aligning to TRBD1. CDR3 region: CASRGTGALTQPQHF. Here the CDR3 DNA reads TGTGCCAGCAGGGGAACAGGGGCCCTCACACAGCCCCAGCATTTT.